A selection of T cell receptor beta chains follows, all from one sample in a study of T cell repertoires in cytomegalovirus infection. Via MiXCR, TCRdb re-called the reads, giving one row per CDR3 protein. The sample contains roughly 500,000 distinct CDR3 sequences, approximately 10% of which appear only once. Sequences were obtained from PBMCs. These receptors came from a human donor in good health (CMV status not recorded). Some clones in this sample may be carry-over from other donors' samples. Each CDR3 is given with its conserved first and last residue. A D gene is named only where the DNA matches it firmly. Size tells how often a clone was seen (once, few, many) or the class of an expanded clone, and some rows leave it out.

j_gene | v_gene | len | d_gene | abundance | CDR3nt | CDR3aa
TRBJ2-6 | TRBV5-5 | 16 | NA | once | TGTGCCAGCAGCTTGAATTCCCAATCTGGGGCCAACGTCCTGACTTTC | CASSLNSQSGANVLTF
TRBJ2-1 | TRBV27 | 16 | NA | many | TGTGCCAGCAGCCTCCGCATGGTGAGCTCCTACAATGAGCAGTTCTTC | CASSLRMVSSYNEQFF
TRBJ2-3 | TRBV7-6 | 16 | TRBD2 | many | TGTGCCAGCAGCCCTCGGACTAGCGCGTTCACAGATACGCAGTATTTT | CASSPRTSAFTDTQYF
TRBJ1-2 | TRBV27 | 14 | NA | NA | TGTGCCAGCAGGGTTGGGGGTGGTGGCTATGGCTACACCTTC | CASRVGGGGYGYTF
TRBJ2-3 | TRBV7-3 | 16 | TRBD2 | many | TGTGCCAGCAGCTCTCTAGCGGGGGGGCCCACAGATACGCAGTATTTT | CASSSLAGGPTDTQYF
TRBJ2-2 | TRBV7-3 | 15 | NA | many | TGTGCCAGCAGCCCACGGACAGCGAACACCGGGGAGCTGTTTTTT | CASSPRTANTGELFF
TRBJ1-6 | TRBV7-9 | 15 | TRBD1 | NA | TGTGCCAGCAGCCCACCCAGGGGGGAGAATTCACCCCTCCACTTT | CASSPPRGENSPLHF
TRBJ2-2 | TRBV28 | 15 | NA | few | TGTGCCAGCAGTAGCGGACTAAGGAACACCGGGGAGCTGTTTTTT | CASSSGLRNTGELFF
TRBJ2-5 | TRBV23-1 | 15 | NA | many | TGCGCCAGCAACCTACCGACGCCAGACCAAGAGACCCAGTACTTC | CASNLPTPDQETQYF
TRBJ2-3 | TRBV6-2/TRBV6-3 | 14 | TRBD2 | many | TGTGCCAGCAGTTACGGACTAGGGGCAGATACGCAGTATTTT | CASSYGLGADTQYF
TRBJ2-4 | TRBV11-2 | 14 | TRBD2 | many | TGTGCCAGCAGCCCCCGGACACGGGGGGACATTCAGTACTTC | CASSPRTRGDIQYF
TRBJ1-1 | TRBV19 | 17 | NA | many | TGTGCCAGTAGTATAGTGGCCCGCCAGCTATATTACACTGAAGCTTTCTTT | CASSIVARQLYYTEAFF
TRBJ2-3 | TRBV20-1 | 12 | TRBD2 | NA | TGCAGTGCACCTGGGAGGGCAATGGCGGCGTCTTTT | CSAPGRAMAASF
TRBJ2-5 | TRBV5-1 | 13 | TRBD1 | many | TGTGCCAGCAGCTTACAGGGGCAAGAGACCCAGTACTTC | CASSLQGQETQYF
TRBJ2-1 | TRBV28 | 13 | NA | many | TGTGCCAGCAGAAGCACGGGATCCAGTGAGCAGTTCTTC | CASRSTGSSEQFF
TRBJ1-1 | TRBV11-1 | 15 | TRBD1 | many | TGTGCCAGCAGCTTAGGAGGGGGCGGATTAACTGAAGCTTTCTTT | CASSLGGGGLTEAFF
TRBJ2-1 | TRBV29-1 | 12 | NA | NA | TGCAGCGTTGAGAGAGCCTCGGATGAGCAGTTCTTC | CSVERASDEQFF
TRBJ1-2 | TRBV4-2 | 12 | NA | NA | TGTGCCAGCAGCCAAGAGCGGGATGGCTACACCTTC | CASSQERDGYTF
TRBJ2-1 | TRBV6-6 | 14 | NA | NA | TGTGCCAGCAGCTCCTTGAGGTACCTCAATGAGCAGTTCTTC | CASSSLRYLNEQFF
TRBJ2-5 | TRBV19 | 15 | NA | many | TGTGCCAGTAGTGTAGACAGGCTCCCAGCAGAGACCCAGTACTTC | CASSVDRLPAETQYF
TRBJ1-2 | TRBV28 | 14 | TRBD1 | many | TGTGCCAGCAGTCCGACAGGGGCCCCCTATGGCTACACCTTC | CASSPTGAPYGYTF
TRBJ2-5 | TRBV19 | 16 | TRBD2 | many | TGTGCCAGTAGTATTCGGCTAGCGGGGGGTCTAGAGACCCAGTACTTC | CASSIRLAGGLETQYF
TRBJ1-6 | TRBV7-8 | 16 | NA | many | TGTGCCAGCAGCTTATTGGTTACCCATCGGAATTCACCCCTCCACTTT | CASSLLVTHRNSPLHF
TRBJ1-4 | TRBV6-6 | 16 | NA | NA | TGTGCCAGCAGTTCGCACGCAGGTGCAACTAATGAAAAACTGTTTTTT | CASSSHAGATNEKLFF
TRBJ2-1 | TRBV28 | 16 | NA | NA | TGTGCCAGCAGTTTCACTATGCAGGGAGGCTACAATGAGCAGTTCTTC | CASSFTMQGGYNEQFF
TRBJ2-7 | TRBV28 | 12 | NA | NA | TGTGCCACAGACAGGAGTACCTACGAGCAGTACTTC | CATDRSTYEQYF
TRBJ2-4 | TRBV7-9 | 16 | NA | few | TGTGCCAGCAGCCGCTTAGACGGGGAAGCCAAAAACATTCAGTACTTC | CASSRLDGEAKNIQYF
TRBJ2-1 | TRBV3-1 | 11 | NA | many | TGTGCCAGCAGGGGGGGAAATGAGCAGTTCTTC | CASRGGNEQFF
TRBJ2-7 | TRBV7-6 | 15 | TRBD1 | many | TGTGCCAGCAGCTCTCGGGACAGGCCAACCGACGAGCAGTACTTC | CASSSRDRPTDEQYF